The next 26 T cell receptor beta chains were all read from a single sample in a study of T cells in Graves' hyperthyroidism and ophthalmopathy. The TCR beta CDR3 regions underwent amplification using RNA transcripts as the source. The HTBI set primed first-round TCR CDR3 RT-PCR. From the multiplex PCR reads, TCRdb called clonotypes with MiXCR, one entry per CDR3 protein. The profile covers about 640,000 distinct CDR3 sequences, with around 20% appearing a single time and 34% taken by the ten largest. The material sequenced was blood. These receptor sequences come from a man younger than 40 with Graves' ophthalmopathy.

This clonotype was found a few times. The gene calls are TRBV28 and TRBJ1-1, with D unresolved. The CDR3 totals 15 residues. Trimming removed 1 base from V and 3 bases from J, with 12 bases in between. CDR1 is MDHEN and CDR2 is SYDVKM in the germline V gene. CDR3 nucleotides: TGTGCCAGCAGTTTATACGGGGAATCTCACACTGAAGCTTTCTTT. Its translation is CASSLYGESHTEAFF. The complete variable domain, with remaining parts taken from reference TRBV28 and TRBJ1-1, reads DVKVTQSSRYLVKRTGEKVFLECVQDMDHENMFWYRQDPGLGLRLIYFSYDVKMKEKGDIPEGYSVSREKKERFSLILESASTNQTSMYLCASSLYGESHTEAFFGQGTRLTVV.

The chain links TRBV7-2 to TRBJ2-1; 9 bases fit TRBD2. Germline loops: CDR1 SGHTA, CDR2 FQGNSA. The trim removed 5 bases at V and 1 base at J, leaving 6 bases unmatched. This CDR3 is built from 16 residues. This CDR3 is CASSRQGLASYNEQFF. DNA of the CDR3: TGTGCCAGCAGCCGACAGGGACTAGCTTCCTACAATGAGCAGTTCTTC.

The chain uses TRBV12-3 or TRBV12-4 and TRBJ2-3; 12 bases are a match to TRBD2. CDR3 length: 16 amino acids. The ends lost 8 bases at V and 6 bases at J; junction bases unmatched: 12. The DNA for the CDR3 is TGTGCCAGCTCCTCGACTAGCGGGAGAATATTCGATACGCAGTATTTT. This translates into CASSSTSGRIFDTQYF.

V usage is TRBV9 and J usage is TRBJ2-7; TRBD1 aligns across 10 bases. J was trimmed by 6 bases and V by 3 bases; bases with no gene match: 9. This CDR3 spans 15 amino acids. CDR1 and CDR2 (germline): SGDLS, YYNGEE. Here the CDR3 reads CASSATGQGHIEQYF. The CDR3 nucleotides are TGTGCCAGCAGCGCGACGGGACAGGGGCACATCGAGCAGTACTTC.

A note on this clonotype: Given a much more abundant clone one base away, this may be a read error. The chain employs TRBV28 and TRBJ1-6; perhaps TRBD1 as D (5 bases). The CDR3 runs to 16 residues. CDR1 and CDR2 (germline): MDHEN, SYDVKM. Trimming cost V 6 bases and J 8 bases, with 20 bases left between them. In DNA, the CDR3 is TGTGCCAGCAGAAGGGCAGGGACTGGGGCTTATTCACCCCTCCACTTT. Protein product: CASRRAGTGAYSPLHF.

This clonotype showed up just a few times. The CDR3 region has the DNA TGTGCCAGCAGCGTAGGAACAGGCACCGCCTATGGCTACACCTTC. Its translation is CASSVGTGTAYGYTF. This chain connects TRBV9 to TRBJ1-2; the D gene is possibly TRBD1 (5 bases). CDR1 and CDR2 (germline): SGDLS, YYNGEE. The CDR3 is 15 residues long. Deletions cut 0 bases from V and 4 bases from J, with 13 bases between.

This chain connects TRBV9 to TRBJ2-3, with 8 nucleotides matching TRBD1. The germline gives CDR1 SGDLS, CDR2 YYNGEE. V lost 7 bases, J lost 2 bases, and 6 bases stayed unmatched. This CDR3 contains 14 residues. The chain's CDR3 is CASGAGGPTDTQYF. CDR3 bases: TGTGCCAGCGGGGCAGGGGGCCCCACAGATACGCAGTATTTT.

This rearrangement joins TRBV5-6 to TRBJ2-7; D unresolved. The CDR3 is made up of 13 amino acids. V shed 1 base and J shed 3 bases, with 8 bases lying between them. Germline V gene sequence: CDR1 SGHDT, CDR2 YYEEEE. CDR3 in amino acids: CASSLLAVYEQYF. CDR3 DNA sequence: TGTGCCAGCAGCTTGCTGGCGGTCTACGAGCAGTACTTC.

The gene calls are TRBV20-1 and TRBJ2-7; D gene ambiguous. Trimming pared 3 bases from V and 0 bases from J, leaving 12 bases between. CDR3 length equals 14 residues. Per germline, CDR1 DFQATT and CDR2 SNEGSKA (reference sequence). In DNA, the CDR3 is TGCAGTGCTAGGGGTGCCGTAGGCTCCTACGAGCAGTACTTC. This translates into CSARGAVGSYEQYF.

At least ten counts were recorded for this clonotype. The rearrangement links TRBV7-3 to TRBJ2-1, with D tentatively TRBD1 (6 bases). Germline CDR1 reads SGHTA; CDR2 reads FQGTGA. The CDR3 length is 14 residues. The V end was cut by 3 bases, the J end by 7 bases, with 13 bases between. The CDR3 region is CASSFSGESNEQFF. The CDR3 DNA sequence: TGTGCCAGCAGCTTTTCAGGGGAAAGTAATGAGCAGTTCTTC.

This chain connects TRBV24-1 to TRBJ2-1; TRBD2 matches 9 bases. CDR1 KGHDR and CDR2 SFDVKD come from the germline V gene. The CDR3 sequence is 16 residues long. V shed 4 bases and J 4 bases; nucleotides not matched to a gene: 7. Here the CDR3 DNA reads TGTGCCACCAGTGACTCGACTAGCGGAAGATACAATGAGCAGTTCTTC. Amino acid sequence: CATSDSTSGRYNEQFF.

This clonotype was seen many times. The chain uses TRBV24-1 and TRBJ1-5, with 8 bases that match TRBD1. The ends lost 9 bases at V and 5 bases at J; junction bases unmatched: 8. CDR1 and CDR2 from the germline V gene are KGHDR and SFDVKD. This CDR3 spans 14 amino acids. The CDR3 spells CATGSQGADQPQHF. In nucleotides, the CDR3 is TGTGCCACCGGATCTCAGGGGGCCGATCAGCCCCAGCATTTT.

This clonotype was recorded a few times. The chain couples TRBV6-1 to TRBJ2-7; perhaps TRBD1 as D (5 bases). The CDR3 extends over 14 amino acids. Between the trimmed V and J ends, which lost 4 bases and 0 bases, there was a span of 10 bases. The germline CDR1 and CDR2 sequences are MNHNS and SASEGT. The CDR3 loop is CASSAPGYSYEQYF. CDR3 DNA sequence: TGTGCCAGCAGTGCTCCAGGGTACTCCTACGAGCAGTACTTC.

The table lists this clonotype with many counts. The chain recombines TRBV11-2 with TRBJ2-1; D tentatively reads TRBD1 or TRBD2 (6 bases each). The CDR3 totals 13 residues. Trimming took off 5 bases at V and 13 bases at J, with 18 bases between the two ends. Germline V gives CDR1 SGHAT, CDR2 FQNNGV. The CDR3 spells CASSLGGRLEQFF. For the CDR3, the DNA is TGTGCCAGCAGCCTGGGGGGCAGGCTCGAACAGTTCTTC.

The V gene is TRBV7-9, the J gene TRBJ2-5, with no clear D. There are 14 residues in the CDR3. Trimming removed 2 bases at V and 4 bases at J, with 11 bases between. Germline V CDR1 and CDR2: SEHNR, FQNEAQ (reference sequence). Here the CDR3 reads CASSLILEVETQYF. The CDR3 nucleotides read TGTGCCAGCAGCTTAATCCTAGAGGTAGAGACCCAGTACTTC.

J is TRBJ1-5 and V is TRBV19; D call uncertain. The germline V gene has CDR1 LNHDA and CDR2 SQIVND (reference sequence). V lost 1 base and J 4 bases, leaving 11 bases between the germline ends. This CDR3 is built from 15 residues. The CDR3 nucleotides are TGTGCCAGTAGTATAGGGGGATCCCGAAATCAGCCCCAGCATTTT. Amino acid sequence: CASSIGGSRNQPQHF.

This clonotype was counted only a few times. The chain links TRBV3-1 to TRBJ1-5; no firm D call. Germline V gene sequence: CDR1 LGHDT, CDR2 YNNKEL (reference sequence). The length of the CDR3 is 16 residues. V shed 4 bases and J shed 0 bases, with 13 bases lying between them. The CDR3 protein is CASSLSGMDSNQPQHF. The CDR3 DNA reads as TGTGCCAGCAGCCTGTCCGGGATGGATAGCAATCAGCCCCAGCATTTT.

V gene TRBV28 combines with J gene TRBJ2-3; D is unclear. Trimming removed 9 bases at V and 4 bases at J, with 8 bases between. From germline, CDR1 is MDHEN and CDR2 SYDVKM. This CDR3 has 11 residues. This CDR3 is CASLYADTQYF. The CDR3 DNA sequence: TGTGCCAGTCTCTACGCAGATACGCAGTATTTT.

This clonotype was recorded at least ten times. V and J are TRBV29-1 and TRBJ1-1; 7 bases line up with TRBD1. With 2 bases clipped from V and 0 bases from J, the junction kept 3 bases outside the gene matches. Germline V lookup: CDR1 SQVTM, CDR2 ANQGSEA. The CDR3 sequence is 14 residues long. CDR3 in DNA: TGCAGCGTTGAAAGGGGGCGGATGAACACTGAAGCTTTCTTT. Translation gives CSVERGRMNTEAFF.

The CDR3 sequence: CASSLFPTGLDYEQYF. CDR3 DNA: TGCGCCAGCAGTCTCTTTCCGACAGGGCTAGACTACGAGCAGTACTTC. V gene TRBV5-1 combines with J gene TRBJ2-7, with 7 positions matching TRBD1. Losses at the gene ends were 5 bases for V and 3 bases for J; bases not matched to a gene: 14. From germline, CDR1 is SGHRS and CDR2 YFSETQ. CDR3 length: 16 residues.

This chain joins TRBV28 and TRBJ2-1; D possibly corresponds to TRBD2 (6 bases). Germline lookup yields CDR1 MDHEN and CDR2 SYDVKM. Deletions cut 2 bases from V and 7 bases from J, with 12 bases between. The CDR3 covers 14 residues. As DNA, the CDR3 is TGTGCCAGCAGTTTAAGGACTAACAAAAATGAGCAGTTCTTC. Translating it yields CASSLRTNKNEQFF.

Many counts were recorded for this clonotype. V is TRBV5-1 and J is TRBJ2-3; no reliable D call. V was cut by 4 bases and J by 1 base, with 10 bases left in between. Germline CDR1 SGHRS, CDR2 YFSETQ. This CDR3 comprises 14 residues. CDR3 in DNA: TGCGCCAGCAGCCCGCAAGGTGGCACAGATACGCAGTATTTT. Translation gives CASSPQGGTDTQYF.

On this clonotype itself: The junction differs from germline at one of its ends, possibly a read error. The chain links TRBV4-1 to TRBJ2-7; the D gene is possibly TRBD1 (5 bases). The germline V gene encodes CDR1 MGHRA and CDR2 YSYEKL. The length of the CDR3 is 14 residues. The CDR3 loop is CASSQDRVGHEQYF. For the CDR3, the DNA is TGCGCCAGCAGCCAAGATAGAGTTGGACACGAGCAGTACTTT.

The chain carries TRBV5-6 and TRBJ1-3; D is uncertain. This CDR3 has 14 residues. V dropped 0 bases and J dropped 2 bases, with 6 bases sitting between them. The germline V gene encodes CDR1 SGHDT and CDR2 YYEEEE. The CDR3 DNA reads TGTGCCAGCAGCTTGGGGGTAACTGGAAACACCATATATTTT. Its protein product is CASSLGVTGNTIYF.

This clonotype was seen more than once but under ten times. The rearrangement joins TRBV13 to TRBJ2-7, with TRBD1 identical over 8 bases. The CDR3 contains 12 residues. Germline V lookup: CDR1 PRHDT, CDR2 FYEKMQ (reference sequence). The J segment lost 5 bases and the V segment lost 8 bases, leaving 5 bases of the junction unmatched. DNA of the CDR3: TGTGCCAGCGCCGACAGGGGAAACGAGCAGTACTTC. Its translation: CASADRGNEQYF.

In its sample, this clonotype was seen many times. This chain joins TRBV5-6 and TRBJ2-1; 11 nucleotides line up with TRBD2. Germline V gene data show CDR1 as SGHDT and CDR2 as YYEEEE. This CDR3 has 16 amino acids. J was trimmed by 8 bases and V by 3 bases; bases with no gene match: 10. The CDR3 bases are TGTGCCAGCAGCTATAAAACTAGCGGGAGAGGGCATGAGCAGTTCTTC. This codes for CASSYKTSGRGHEQFF.